The rows below give T cell receptor beta chains drawn from one sample of a study of Graves' ophthalmopathy and Graves' hyperthyroidism. TCRdb re-analysed the multiplex PCR reads in MiXCR, keeping a single row per CDR3 protein. The sample holds over a million distinct CDR3 sequences, 35% to 40% seen once. Sample: peripheral blood or thyroid tissue (not recorded which). Receptors originate from an adult man with Graves' hyperthyroidism. The conserved cysteine and the conserved F or W are not part of the CDR3 here. The order of the fields is V gene, J gene, D gene, CDR3 protein. D genes are given only for firm matches.

TRBV20-1	TRBJ2-5	TRBD2	SAVQGGETQY
TRBV29-1	TRBJ1-3	TRBD1	SVEDRDRLSSGNTIY
TRBV7-2	TRBJ2-7	TRBD1	ASSHPGTGDYEQY
TRBV10-2	TRBJ2-7	-	ASSVTDISYEQY
TRBV27	TRBJ2-7	TRBD1	ASSLRGQAWAYEQY
TRBV7-9	TRBJ2-7	TRBD1	ASSWTGSGNYEQY
TRBV14	TRBJ2-2	TRBD2	ASSHVTPGLGTGELF
TRBV10-2	TRBJ1-1	-	ASSDQQVGNTEAF
TRBV19	TRBJ1-1	-	ASSILSWGSNTEAF
TRBV7-2	TRBJ2-7	-	ASSLPSGYEQY
TRBV6-5	TRBJ2-5	-	ASRQQGGKETQY
TRBV6-5	TRBJ2-2	-	ASRVPGELF
TRBV9	TRBJ1-3	-	ASSEDGASGNTIY
TRBV9	TRBJ2-5	-	ASSAPWVAETQY
TRBV29-1	TRBJ1-1	-	SVEDTGTMTAF
TRBV10-3	TRBJ1-5	-	AISGQFGNQPQH
TRBV18	TRBJ1-1	-	ASSSTANEAF
TRBV7-2	TRBJ2-7	-	ASSLSADYEQY
TRBV28	TRBJ1-5	-	ASSISVGQPQH
TRBV9	TRBJ2-7	TRBD2	ASSAGGTSGPSYEQY
TRBV7-2	TRBJ2-7	TRBD1	ASNLVSDRGHEQY
TRBV7-6	TRBJ2-7	TRBD1	ASSLLGGDYLTYEQY
TRBV14	TRBJ2-2	TRBD1	ASSPRTGWAGELF
TRBV10-3	TRBJ1-1	-	ASSPPIRERNTEAF
TRBV2	TRBJ1-5	-	ASKRQGRAGELYQPQH
TRBV10-3	TRBJ2-5	-	AIGHAETQY
TRBV5-6	TRBJ2-7	-	ASSLRNHGGQSYEQY
TRBV7-9	TRBJ1-2	-	ASSFSPALGYGYT
TRBV12-3/TRBV12-4	TRBJ1-2	-	ASSDSGGPGGYT
TRBV30	TRBJ1-1	-	ASSNRHTRPEAF
TRBV5-1	TRBJ2-7	TRBD1	ASSLRDRGLPSYEQY
TRBV5-6	TRBJ1-5	TRBD1	ASSQANRDRNQPQH
TRBV20-1	TRBJ1-5	-	SARDPSGSVQPQH
TRBV5-1	TRBJ2-2	-	ASSLGITGELF
TRBV7-8	-	TRBD2	ASSLSGNYRYNEQF
TRBV10-3	TRBJ2-7	-	AISESLAGGSYEQY
TRBV12-3/TRBV12-4	TRBJ2-6	-	ASSFGGNGANVLT